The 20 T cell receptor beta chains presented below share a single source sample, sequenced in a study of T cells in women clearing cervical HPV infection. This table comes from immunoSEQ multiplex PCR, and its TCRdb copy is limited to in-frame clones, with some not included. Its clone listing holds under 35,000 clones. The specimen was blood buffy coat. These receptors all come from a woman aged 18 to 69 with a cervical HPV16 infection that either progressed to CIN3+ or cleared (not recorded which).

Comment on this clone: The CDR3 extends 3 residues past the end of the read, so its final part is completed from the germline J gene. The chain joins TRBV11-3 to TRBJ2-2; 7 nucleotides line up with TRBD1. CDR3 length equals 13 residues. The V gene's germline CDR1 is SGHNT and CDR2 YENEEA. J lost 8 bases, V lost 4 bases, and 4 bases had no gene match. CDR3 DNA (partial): TGTGCCAGCAGCTCGACAGGGATGGGGGAG. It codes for CASSSTGMGE. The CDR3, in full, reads CASSSTGMGELFF.

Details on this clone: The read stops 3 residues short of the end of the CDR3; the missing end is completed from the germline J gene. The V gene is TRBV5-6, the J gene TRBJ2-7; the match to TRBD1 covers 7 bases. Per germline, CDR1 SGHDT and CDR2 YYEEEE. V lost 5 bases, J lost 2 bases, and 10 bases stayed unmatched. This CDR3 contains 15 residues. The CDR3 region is CASSSQRTGTYEQYF. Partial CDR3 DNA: TGTGCCAGCAGTTCCCAACGGACAGGAACCTACGAG.

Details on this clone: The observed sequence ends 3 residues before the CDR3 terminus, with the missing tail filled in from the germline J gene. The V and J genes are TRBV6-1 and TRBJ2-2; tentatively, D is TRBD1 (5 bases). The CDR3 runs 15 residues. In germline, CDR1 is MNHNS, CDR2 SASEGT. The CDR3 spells CASSGQGSGANVLFF. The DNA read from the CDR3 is TGTGCCAGCAGTGGTCAGGGCTCTGGGGCCAACGTG.

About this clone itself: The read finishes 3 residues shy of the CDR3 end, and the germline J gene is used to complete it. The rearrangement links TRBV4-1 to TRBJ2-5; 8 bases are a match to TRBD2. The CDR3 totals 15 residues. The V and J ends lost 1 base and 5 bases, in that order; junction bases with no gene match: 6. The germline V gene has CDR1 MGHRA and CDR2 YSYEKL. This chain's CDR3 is CASSQVSGSLETQYF. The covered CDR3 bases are TGCGCCAGCAGCCAAGTCAGCGGGAGTCTCGAGACC.

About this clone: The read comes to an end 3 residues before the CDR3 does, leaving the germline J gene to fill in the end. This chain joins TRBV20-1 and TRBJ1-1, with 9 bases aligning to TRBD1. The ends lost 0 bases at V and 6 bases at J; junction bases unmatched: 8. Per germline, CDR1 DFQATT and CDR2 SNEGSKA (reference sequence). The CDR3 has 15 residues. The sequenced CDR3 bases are TGCAGTGCTAGAGATGGAGGGACAGGGTGGGCTGAA. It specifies CSARDGGTGWAE. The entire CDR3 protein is CSARDGGTGWAEAFF.

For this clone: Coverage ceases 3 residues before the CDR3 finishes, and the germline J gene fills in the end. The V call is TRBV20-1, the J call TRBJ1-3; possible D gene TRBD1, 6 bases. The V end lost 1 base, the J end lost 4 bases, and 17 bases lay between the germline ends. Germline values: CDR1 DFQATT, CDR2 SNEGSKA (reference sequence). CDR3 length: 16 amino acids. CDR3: CSARGSWGPSGNTIYF. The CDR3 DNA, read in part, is TGCAGTGCTAGAGGGTCGTGGGGGCCCTCAGGAAACACC.

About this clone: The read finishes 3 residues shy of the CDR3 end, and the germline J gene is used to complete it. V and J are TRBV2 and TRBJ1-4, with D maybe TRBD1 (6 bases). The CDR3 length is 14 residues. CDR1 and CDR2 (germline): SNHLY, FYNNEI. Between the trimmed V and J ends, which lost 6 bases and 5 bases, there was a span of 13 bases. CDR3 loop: CASSPGHSNEKLFF. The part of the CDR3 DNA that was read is TGTGCCAGCAGCCCGGGACATTCAAATGAAAAA.

The CDR3 here is CSARDQRSGRTFRGELFF. The part of the CDR3 DNA that was read is TGCAGTGCTAGAGATCAGCGTAGCGGGAGGACATTCAGAGGGGAG. The V and J genes are TRBV20-1 and TRBJ2-2, with 10 bases lining up with TRBD2. The read terminates 3 residues ahead of where the CDR3 ends, so the germline J gene completes it. The CDR3 length is 18 residues. CDR1 and CDR2 (germline): DFQATT, SNEGSKA (reference sequence). V trimming: 0 bases; J trimming: 8 bases; junction bases outside the gene matches: 15.

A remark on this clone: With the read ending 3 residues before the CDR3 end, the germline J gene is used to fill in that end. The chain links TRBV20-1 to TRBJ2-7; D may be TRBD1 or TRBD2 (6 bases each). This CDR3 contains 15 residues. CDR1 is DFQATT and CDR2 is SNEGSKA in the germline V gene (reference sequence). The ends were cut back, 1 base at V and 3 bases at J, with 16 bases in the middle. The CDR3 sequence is CSARVRRDIDYEQYF. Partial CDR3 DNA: TGCAGTGCTAGAGTAAGGAGGGACATAGACTACGAG.

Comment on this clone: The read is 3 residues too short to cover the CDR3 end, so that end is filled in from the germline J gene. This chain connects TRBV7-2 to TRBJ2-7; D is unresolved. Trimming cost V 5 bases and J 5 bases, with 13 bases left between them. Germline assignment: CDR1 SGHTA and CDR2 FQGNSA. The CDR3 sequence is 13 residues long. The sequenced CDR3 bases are TGTGCCAGCAGCATCTGGGCTGGCGACGAG. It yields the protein CASSIWAGDE. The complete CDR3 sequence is CASSIWAGDEQYF.

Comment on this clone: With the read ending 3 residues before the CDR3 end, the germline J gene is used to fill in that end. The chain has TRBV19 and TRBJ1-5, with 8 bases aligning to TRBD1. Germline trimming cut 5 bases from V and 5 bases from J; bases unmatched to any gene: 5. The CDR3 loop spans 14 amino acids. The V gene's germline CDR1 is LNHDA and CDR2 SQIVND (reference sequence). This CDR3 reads CASSSQGAHQPQHF. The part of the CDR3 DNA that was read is TGTGCCAGTAGTTCGCAGGGGGCGCATCAGCCC.

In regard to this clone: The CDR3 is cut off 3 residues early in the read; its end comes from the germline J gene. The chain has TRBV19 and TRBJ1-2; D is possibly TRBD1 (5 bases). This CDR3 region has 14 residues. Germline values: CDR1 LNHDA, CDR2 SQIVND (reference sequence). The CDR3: CASREEEGLGDYTF. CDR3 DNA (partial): TGTGCCAGTAGAGAAGAGGAGGGGTTGGGCGAC.

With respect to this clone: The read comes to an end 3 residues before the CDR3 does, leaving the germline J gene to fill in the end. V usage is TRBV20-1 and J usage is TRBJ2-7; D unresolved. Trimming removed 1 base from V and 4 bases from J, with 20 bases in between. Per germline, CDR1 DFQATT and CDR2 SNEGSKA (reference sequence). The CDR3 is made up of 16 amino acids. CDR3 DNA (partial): TGCAGTGCTAGAGTAGATTCGGTCCGACAAAAGTACGAG. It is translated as CSARVDSVRQKYE. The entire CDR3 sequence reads CSARVDSVRQKYEQYF.

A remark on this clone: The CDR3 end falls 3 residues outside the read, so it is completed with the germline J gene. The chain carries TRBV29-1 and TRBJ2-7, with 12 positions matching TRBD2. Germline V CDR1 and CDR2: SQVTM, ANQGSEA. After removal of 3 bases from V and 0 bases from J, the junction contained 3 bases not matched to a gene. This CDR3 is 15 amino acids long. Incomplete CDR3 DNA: TGCAGCGTTGATCTAGCGGGAGGGCTCTCCTACGAG. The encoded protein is CSVDLAGGLSYE. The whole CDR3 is CSVDLAGGLSYEQYF.

This CDR3 reads CASSSGGYTGELFF. Partial CDR3 DNA: TGTGCCAGCAGCTCAGGGGGCTACACCGGGGAG. The chain links TRBV7-2 to TRBJ2-2, with 8 bases fitting TRBD1. From the germline J gene comes the end of the CDR3, since the read stops 3 residues before it. The CDR3 spans 14 residues. Trimming at V came to 4 bases and at J to 3 bases, leaving 1 base not matched to a gene. CDR1 and CDR2 from the germline V gene are SGHTA and FQGNSA.

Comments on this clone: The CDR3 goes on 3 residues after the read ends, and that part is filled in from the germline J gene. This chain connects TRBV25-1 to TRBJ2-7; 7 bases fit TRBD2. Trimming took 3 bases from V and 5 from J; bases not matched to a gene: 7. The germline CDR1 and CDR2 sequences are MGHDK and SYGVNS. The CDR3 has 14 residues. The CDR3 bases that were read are TGTGCCAGCAGTGACCGATGGGGGGGGGACGAG. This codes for CASSDRWGGDE. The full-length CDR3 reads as CASSDRWGGDEQYF.

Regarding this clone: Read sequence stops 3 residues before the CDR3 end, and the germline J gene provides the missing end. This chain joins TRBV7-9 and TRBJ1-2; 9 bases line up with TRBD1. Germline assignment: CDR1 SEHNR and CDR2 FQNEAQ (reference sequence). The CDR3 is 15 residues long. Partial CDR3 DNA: TGTGCCAGCAGCTTTGGGACAGGGCTTCCCTACGAC. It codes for CASSFGTGLPYD. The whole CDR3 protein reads CASSFGTGLPYDYTF.

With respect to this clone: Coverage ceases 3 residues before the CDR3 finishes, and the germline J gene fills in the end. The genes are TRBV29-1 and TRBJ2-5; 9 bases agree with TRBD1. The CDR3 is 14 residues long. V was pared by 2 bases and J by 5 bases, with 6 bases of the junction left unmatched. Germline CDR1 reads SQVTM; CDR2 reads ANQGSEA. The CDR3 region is CSVESPDRGETQYF. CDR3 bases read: TGCAGCGTTGAAAGCCCTGACAGGGGGGAGACC. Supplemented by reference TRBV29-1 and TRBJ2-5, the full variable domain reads SAVISQKPSRDICQRGTSLTIQCQVDSQVTMMFWYRQQPGQSLTLIATANQGSEATYESGFVIDKFPISRPNLTFSTLTVSNMSPEDSSIYLCSVESPDRGETQYFGPGTRLLVL.

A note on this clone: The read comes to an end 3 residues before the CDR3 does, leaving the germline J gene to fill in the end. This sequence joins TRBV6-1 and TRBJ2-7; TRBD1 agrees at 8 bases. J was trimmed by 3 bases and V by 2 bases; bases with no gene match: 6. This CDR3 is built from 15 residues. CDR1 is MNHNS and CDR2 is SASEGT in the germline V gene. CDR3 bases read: TGTGCCAGCAGTGAACAGGGGGCTACACGCTACGAG. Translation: CASSEQGATRYE. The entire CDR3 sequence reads CASSEQGATRYEQYF.

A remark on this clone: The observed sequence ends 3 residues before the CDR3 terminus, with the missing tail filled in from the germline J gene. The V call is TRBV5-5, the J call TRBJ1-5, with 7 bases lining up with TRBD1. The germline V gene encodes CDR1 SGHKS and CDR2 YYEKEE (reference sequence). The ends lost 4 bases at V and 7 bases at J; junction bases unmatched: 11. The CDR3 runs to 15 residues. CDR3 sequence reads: CASSQSGQENQPQHF. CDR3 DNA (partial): TGTGCCAGCAGCCAATCCGGACAGGAGAACCAGCCC.